Following are 12 T cell receptor beta chains from one sample sequenced in a study of Ad26.COV2.S vaccination and SARS-CoV-2 variants. The treatment: some 20 received Ad26.COV2.S at low or high dose, single or two shots; 5 received placebo; per-sample allocation not given. Repertoires come from day 63 after the first vaccine or placebo injection. Libraries were prepared by immunoSEQ multiplex PCR; TCRdb keeps only in-frame clonotypes and omits some of them. The profile shows about half a million clones, 80% to 90% of them singletons. The source material was peripheral blood, sampled in a trial of Ad26.COV2.S vaccine versus placebo. Source of these receptors: a person between 18 and 65 years old who received the Ad26.COV2.S COVID-19 vaccine or a placebo.

The chain couples TRBV7-9 to TRBJ2-1, with D unresolved. There are 15 residues in the CDR3. Germline values: CDR1 SEHNR, CDR2 FQNEAQ (reference sequence). V lost 5 bases, J lost 0 bases, and 11 bases lay in between. The CDR3 sequence: CASSQTSSSYNEQFF. In nucleotides, the CDR3 is TGTGCCAGCAGCCAGACTTCTAGCTCCTACAATGAGCAGTTCTTC.

The CDR3, as DNA: TGTGCCAGCAGCCCCCGGACGATTGATGACGAGCAGTACTTC. It encodes CASSPRTIDDEQYF. The rearrangement uses TRBV9 and TRBJ2-7; D gene unclear. The CDR3 contains 14 residues. Trimming stripped 4 bases from V and 5 bases from J, with 16 bases between. CDR1 is SGDLS, CDR2 YYNGEE, per germline.

The CDR3 sequence is CAGGRPGSYEQYF. CDR3 nucleotides: TGTGCCGGGGGAAGGCCGGGGTCCTACGAGCAGTACTTC. V gene TRBV6-5 combines with J gene TRBJ2-7; TRBD1 or TRBD2 may be the D gene (5 bases each). This CDR3 has 13 amino acids. Per germline, CDR1 MNHEY and CDR2 SVGAGI. V was cut by 11 bases and J by 1 base, with 15 bases left in between.

The chain uses TRBV10-1 and TRBJ1-5; 8 positions match TRBD1. V gave up 6 bases and J gave up 0 bases; unmatched junction bases: 7. CDR3 size: 16 residues. Germline V gene sequence: CDR1 WNHNN, CDR2 SYGVQD (reference sequence). CDR3 loop: CASSAQGASSNQPQHF. CDR3 sequence (DNA): TGCGCCAGCAGCGCGCAGGGGGCTTCTAGCAATCAGCCCCAGCATTTT.

The rearrangement uses TRBV14 and TRBJ2-7, with D possibly being TRBD1 (6 bases). Germline lookup yields CDR1 SGHDN and CDR2 FVKESK. The CDR3 totals 15 residues. Between the trimmed V and J ends, which lost 3 bases and 3 bases, there was a span of 15 bases. The CDR3 sequence: CASSQTGTPNYEQYF. The CDR3 coding sequence is TGTGCCAGCAGCCAGACCGGGACACCTAACTACGAGCAGTACTTC.

V gene TRBV2 combines with J gene TRBJ2-2; D possibly corresponds to TRBD2 (7 bases). This CDR3 is 19 amino acids long. Trimming took off 4 bases at V and 1 base at J, with 22 bases between the two ends. Germline V gene lookup returns CDR1 SNHLY and CDR2 FYNNEI. As DNA, the CDR3 is TGTGCCAGCAGTGGTACGGCTTTCGACGGGGGGCGGAACACCGGGGAGCTGTTTTTT. Encoded protein: CASSGTAFDGGRNTGELFF.

The V gene is TRBV27, the J gene TRBJ2-3; D unclear. This CDR3 comprises 14 residues. V gave up 5 bases and J gave up 2 bases, with 11 bases separating them. From germline, CDR1 is MNHEY and CDR2 SMNVEV (reference sequence). CDR3 coding DNA: TGTGCCAGCAGTCCTAGATCCCACACAGATACGCAGTATTTT. Amino acid sequence: CASSPRSHTDTQYF.

The chain links TRBV10-3 to TRBJ2-7; TRBD2 agrees at 14 bases. The V gene's germline CDR1 is ENHRY and CDR2 SYGVKD. V lost 3 bases to trimming and J lost 12 bases; unmatched junction nucleotides: 13. The length of the CDR3 is 16 residues. The CDR3 DNA sequence: TGTGCCATCAGTGACCATTCCGGGACTAGCGGGAGTATCTTGTACTTC. Translating gives CAISDHSGTSGSILYF.

The V gene is TRBV5-4, the J gene TRBJ1-1; D unclear. The CDR3 totals 12 residues. V lost 4 bases and J 10 bases, leaving 14 bases between the germline ends. CDR1 and CDR2 from the germline V gene are SGHNT and YYREEE (reference sequence). The CDR3 coding sequence is TGTGCCAGCAGCCCCCCGTCAGGCGTAGCTTTCTTT. Its protein is CASSPPSGVAFF.

Comment on this clone: Other DNA sequences in this sample translate to the same CDR3. The J gene is TRBJ2-3, the V gene TRBV10-3; weak D call: TRBD2 (5 bases). V was cut by 9 bases and J by 0 bases, with 13 bases left in between. CDR1 and CDR2 from the germline V gene are ENHRY and SYGVKD. This CDR3 region has 14 residues. In nucleotides, the CDR3 is TGTGCCATATCGAGCGGAGCTAGCACAGATACGCAGTATTTT. Amino acid sequence: CAISSGASTDTQYF.

The chain joins TRBV19 to TRBJ2-1, with D possibly being TRBD1 or TRBD2 (5 bases each). V lost 7 bases and J lost 9, with 16 bases in between. Germline lookup yields CDR1 LNHDA and CDR2 SQIVND (reference sequence). CDR3 length: 13 amino acids. The CDR3 DNA is TGTGCCAGTAAGGAGGCAGGGCAGGCTGAGCAGTTCTTC. Translating it yields CASKEAGQAEQFF.

The chain employs TRBV28 and TRBJ1-6; D gene unclear. The V end was cut by 6 bases, the J end by 10 bases, with 19 bases between. The CDR3 has 15 amino acids. Germline V lookup: CDR1 MDHEN, CDR2 SYDVKM. CDR3 sequence (DNA): TGTGCCAGCAGCCCGGCGAGCTCCGGCCCATCACCCCTCCACTTT. This gives the protein CASSPASSGPSPLHF.